This T cell receptor (beta chain) is drawn from a study of OX40 agonist ivuxolimab in advanced cancers. CDR1 and CDR2 from the germline V gene are SGHTA and FQGNSA. The V end lost 8 bases, the J end lost 6 bases, and 10 bases lay between the germline ends. The CDR3 extends over 12 amino acids. The data were produced by immunoSEQ multiplex PCR, yet TCRdb's version contains in-frame clones alone and is incomplete. The data contain 85,000 to 90,000 clones, around nine tenths of them singletons. The clonotype comes from an adult with an advanced solid tumor such as melanoma, head and neck, liver or kidney cancer. Sequencing used CD4+ or CD8+ T cells sorted from blood, obtained in a trial of the OX40 agonist ivuxolimab. The gene calls are TRBV7-2 and TRBJ2-2; D gene ambiguous. CDR3 in amino acids: CASASPPGELFF. The CDR3 DNA sequence: TGTGCCAGCGCCTCCCCCCCCGGGGAGCTGTTTTTT.